This TCR beta chain was captured in a study of blood T cell repertoires in COVID-19 (dated by TCRdb to between 2020 and 2021). As for the study more broadly: Samples covering the acute and convalescent phases of COVID-19 were provided by collaborators in the United States, Italy and Spain. The material from the prospective study consisted of cDNA or gDNA derived from T cells, B-cell-depleted T cells, or PBMCs. The dataset comprised deeply sampled blood TCRbeta repertoires from subjects exposed to, actively infected with, or recovered from COVID-19. A freely available public database, intended as a resource for researchers studying the immune response to SARS-CoV-2, is where the repertoires were released. The samples were drawn from two sources: the first 160 participants of the ongoing ImmuneRACE study, and some 1,300 subjects contributed by 6 global collaborators. Nearly every sample came with metadata listing a de-identified subject ID, COVID-19 status, age in years and sex. Where available, HLA class I and class II types were obtained from metadata supplied by the sample provider rather than from assay-based typing.

Regarding this clone: Its antigen is still unknown. No quality values exist for individual bases; no much larger clone is one base distant.

The full study reports these points: Clinical and demographic metadata were provided uncurated, with the amount varying by source and participant.

TCRbeta CDR3 regions were amplified from genomic DNA by means of the immunoSEQ Assay, a bias-controlled multiplex PCR. The authors' pipeline ran thus. The number of nucleated cells in each sample was estimated from the amplification of reference gene primers within the assay. Sequence reads were collapsed and filtered to measure the absolute abundance of every unique TCRbeta CDR3 rearrangement. For each sample, productive Simpson clonality was calculated as the square root of Simpson's diversity index over productive rearrangements. The immuneACCESS repertoire file appears here via TCRdb, limited to in-frame rearrangements. These files lack a portion of the clones; in checked studies, under half of the deficit traces to unresolved V genes, and the cause of the others is not known. V and J calls and clone size come straight from that table; D and trimming were deduced from the DNA. Counted in this sample were roughly 100,000 clones; 71% of them appeared once. The ten most abundant clones make up approximately 0.9% of the sample.

V trim: 0 bases; J trim: 13 bases; unmatched bases: 9. The CDR3, cysteine through phenylalanine, is 14 amino acids long. CDR3 DNA only is kept here, 42 bases in frame from base 1. The germline V gene encodes CDR1 LNHDA and CDR2 SQIVND (reference sequence). Whole blood was collected in K2EDTA tubes by collaborating institutions according to the institutions' own protocols. For TCRbeta analysis, collaborators shipped samples as frozen whole blood, isolated PBMCs, or DNA extracted from either of those sample types. The specimen sequenced was peripheral blood. The clonotype was recovered from a human donor with acute or convalescent COVID-19. The donor label of this sample is uncertain. The rearrangement combines TRBV19 with TRBJ1-2; 9 bases in between match TRBD1. The encoded CDR3 is CASSIDRAQGAVTF. The DNA sequence is as follows: TGTGCCAGTAGTATAGATCGGGCACAGGGGGCCGTCACCTTC.